This record concerns one T cell receptor (beta chain) sequence. Its recognized antigen is unknown. The sample holds no much larger clone one base away, and base qualities are not on file. Libraries were made using the immunoSEQ multiplex PCR assay. Per the source publication's procedure: A statistical classification framework was built for diagnosing cytomegalovirus status from the catalog of TCR beta chain sequences. Drawn from immuneACCESS, this table holds only the in-frame rearrangements with V and J called that TCRdb kept. Clones are partly lost; checked studies trace under half to an unresolved V gene and leave the rest unexplained. From that table come the V and J calls and clone size; the DNA was used to work out D and trimming. This sample gives approximately 230,000 clones in total; roughly 87% of them show up just once. The ten largest clones capture more than 10% of the sample. This entry belongs to a study of cytomegalovirus exposure and HLA in healthy donors (dated by TCRdb to 2016 to 2017). At the level of the whole study: The 700 or so repertoires of the first cohort and the 120 validation repertoires were produced on the same platform, according to a later analysis. The study aimed to test whether signatures of past pathogen exposure could be identified by cataloging public T cell receptors. Besides the first cohort of 550 to 750 subjects, a separate validation cohort made up of roughly 130 different subjects was used. To predict cytomegalovirus infection status, the study combined high-throughput TCR immunosequencing, statistical association of individual TCRs with disease status, and machine learning.

The donors belonged to the validation cohort of approximately 130 subjects, which was separate from the roughly 670-subject first cohort. Summary of the overall study and its limitations: The study listed approximately 150 TCR beta chains as associated with cytomegalovirus. Cytomegalovirus status was reported to be diagnosed by the classifier with high specificity and sensitivity in both the original and validation cohorts. While some public TCRs were present in many individuals, most TCR sequences turned up only very rarely across donors. In a later analysis, TCRs clustered in the first cohort were found to also tend to co-occur in the roughly 130 validation repertoires, with 94% of cluster scores above 0. Three of the identified cytomegalovirus-associated TCR beta chains were confirmed in vitro to be specific for cytomegalovirus antigens. The authors suggested that the approach could potentially be generalized to other disease states and immunological phenotypes. All 120 or so repertoires were used to score co-occurrence in the validation cohort in a later analysis, because that analysis had no HLA typing for the cohort.

Trimming accounts for 1 base at V and 3 bases at J, while the number of junction bases matched to no gene is 3. CDR1 and CDR2 are read off the germline V gene as MNHEY and SVGAGI. The CDR3, cysteine through phenylalanine, is 15 amino acids long. Only the CDR3 region is kept as DNA, spanning 45 bases read in frame from base 1. The sample consisted of PBMCs. The receptor was derived from a man between 18 and 35 years old in good health and CMV-seropositive. The chain is assembled from TRBV6-5 and TRBJ2-1, and TRBD1 aligns with 7 junction nucleotides. This receptor has the CDR3 CASSYLRTGYNEQFF. DNA sequence: TGTGCCAGCAGTTACTTACGGACAGGCTACAATGAGCAGTTCTTC.